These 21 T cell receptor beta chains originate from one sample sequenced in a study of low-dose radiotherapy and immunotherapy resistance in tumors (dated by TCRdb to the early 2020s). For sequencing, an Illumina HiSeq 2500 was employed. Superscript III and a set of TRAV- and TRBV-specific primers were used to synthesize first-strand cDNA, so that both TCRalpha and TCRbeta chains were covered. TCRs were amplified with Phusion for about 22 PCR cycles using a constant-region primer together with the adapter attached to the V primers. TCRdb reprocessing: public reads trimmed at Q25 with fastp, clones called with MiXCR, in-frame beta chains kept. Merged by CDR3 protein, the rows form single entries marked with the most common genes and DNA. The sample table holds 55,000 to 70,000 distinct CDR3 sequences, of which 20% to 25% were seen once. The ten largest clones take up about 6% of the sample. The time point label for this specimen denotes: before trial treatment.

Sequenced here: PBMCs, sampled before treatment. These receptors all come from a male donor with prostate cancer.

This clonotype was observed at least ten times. CDR3 amino acids: CASSLDLRSAQYF. In DNA form, the CDR3 reads TGTGCCAGCAGCTTAGACCTCAGGAGTGCGCAGTATTTT. The rearrangement joins TRBV11-2 to TRBJ2-3; D not certain. Trimming cost V 0 bases and J 10 bases, with 11 bases left between them. Germline V gene lookup returns CDR1 SGHAT and CDR2 FQNNGV. The CDR3 contains 13 residues.

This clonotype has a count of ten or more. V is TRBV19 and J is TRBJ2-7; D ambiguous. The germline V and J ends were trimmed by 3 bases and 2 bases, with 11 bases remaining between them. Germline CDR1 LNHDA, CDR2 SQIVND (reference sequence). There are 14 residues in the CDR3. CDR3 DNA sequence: TGTGCCAGTAGTATCAACAGTGAAACCTACGAGCAGTACTTC. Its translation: CASSINSETYEQYF.

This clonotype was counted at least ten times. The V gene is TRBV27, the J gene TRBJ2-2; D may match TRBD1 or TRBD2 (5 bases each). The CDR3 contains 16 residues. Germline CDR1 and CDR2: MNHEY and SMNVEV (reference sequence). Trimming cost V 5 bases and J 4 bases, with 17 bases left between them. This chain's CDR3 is CASSKRGDLGTGELFF. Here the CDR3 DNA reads TGTGCCAGCAGTAAACGAGGGGACCTGGGCACCGGGGAGCTGTTTTTT.

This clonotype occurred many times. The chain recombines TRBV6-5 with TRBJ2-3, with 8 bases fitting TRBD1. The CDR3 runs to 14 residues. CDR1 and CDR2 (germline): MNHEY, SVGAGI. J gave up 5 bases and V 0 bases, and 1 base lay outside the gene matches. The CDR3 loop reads CASSYSTGGDTQYF. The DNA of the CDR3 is TGTGCCAGCAGTTACTCTACAGGGGGAGATACGCAGTATTTT.

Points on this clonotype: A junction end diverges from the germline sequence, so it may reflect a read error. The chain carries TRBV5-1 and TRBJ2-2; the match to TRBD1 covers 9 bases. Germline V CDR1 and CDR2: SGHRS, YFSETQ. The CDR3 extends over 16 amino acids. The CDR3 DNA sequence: TGTGCCAGCAGCGGAACAGGGGGCTTGGACACCGGGGAGCTGTTTTTT. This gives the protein CASSGTGGLDTGELFF. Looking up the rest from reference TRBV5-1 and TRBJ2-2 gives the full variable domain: KAGVTQTPRYLIKTRGQQVTLSCSPISGHRSVSWYQQTPGQGLQFLFEYFSETQRNKGNFPGRFSGRQFSNSRSEMNVSTLELGDSALYLCASSGTGGLDTGELFFGEGSRLTVL.

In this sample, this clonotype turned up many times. CDR3 residues: CASSGPASNYEQYF. The CDR3 DNA follows: TGCGCCAGCAGTGGGCCGGCGTCGAACTACGAGCAGTACTTC. The chain couples TRBV10-2 to TRBJ2-7; D ambiguous. The CDR3 is 14 amino acids. V was trimmed by 4 bases and J by 3 bases, leaving 13 bases between them. From germline, CDR1 is WSHSY and CDR2 SAAADI.

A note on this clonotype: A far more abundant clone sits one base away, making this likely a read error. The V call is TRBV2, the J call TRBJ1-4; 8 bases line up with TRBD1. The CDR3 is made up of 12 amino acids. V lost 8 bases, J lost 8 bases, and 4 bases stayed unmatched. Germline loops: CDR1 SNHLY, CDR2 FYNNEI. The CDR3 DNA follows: TGTGCCAGCGGGACAGGAGAAGAAAAACTGTTTTTT. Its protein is CASGTGEEKLFF.

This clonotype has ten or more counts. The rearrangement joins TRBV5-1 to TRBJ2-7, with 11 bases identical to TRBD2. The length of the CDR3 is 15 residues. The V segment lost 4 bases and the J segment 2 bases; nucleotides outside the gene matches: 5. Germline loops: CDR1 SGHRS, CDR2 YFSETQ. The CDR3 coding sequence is TGCGCCAGCAGCCAGACTAGCGGGAAAACCTACGAGCAGTACTTC. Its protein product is CASSQTSGKTYEQYF.

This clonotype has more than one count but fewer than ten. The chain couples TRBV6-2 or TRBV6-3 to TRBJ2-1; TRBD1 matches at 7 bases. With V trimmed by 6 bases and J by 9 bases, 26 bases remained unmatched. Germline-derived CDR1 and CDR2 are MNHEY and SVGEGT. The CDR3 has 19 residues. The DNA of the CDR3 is TGTGCCAGCAGCGACAGACAGGGTCAAAAGGTTGCCCATCAATTTGAGCAGTTCTTC. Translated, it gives CASSDRQGQKVAHQFEQFF.

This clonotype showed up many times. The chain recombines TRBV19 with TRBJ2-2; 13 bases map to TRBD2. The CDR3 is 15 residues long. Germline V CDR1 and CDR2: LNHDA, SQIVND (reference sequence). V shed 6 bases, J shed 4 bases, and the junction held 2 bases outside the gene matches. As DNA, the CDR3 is TGTGCCAGTAGCCGACTAGCGGGGGGCACCGGGGAGCTGTTTTTT. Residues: CASSRLAGGTGELFF.

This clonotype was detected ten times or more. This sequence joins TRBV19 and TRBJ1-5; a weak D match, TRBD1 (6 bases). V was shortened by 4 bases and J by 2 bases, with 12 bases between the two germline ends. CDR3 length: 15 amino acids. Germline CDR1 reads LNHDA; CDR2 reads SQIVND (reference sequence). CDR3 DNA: TGTGCCAGTAGTAAAGGGGGTCGGGGCAATCAGCCCCAGCATTTT. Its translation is CASSKGGRGNQPQHF. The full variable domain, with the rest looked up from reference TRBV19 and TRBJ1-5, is DGGITQSPKYLFRKEGQNVTLSCEQNLNHDAMYWYRQDPGQGLRLIYYSQIVNDFQKGDIAEGYSVSREKKESFPLTVTSAQKNPTAFYLCASSKGGRGNQPQHFGDGTRLSIL.

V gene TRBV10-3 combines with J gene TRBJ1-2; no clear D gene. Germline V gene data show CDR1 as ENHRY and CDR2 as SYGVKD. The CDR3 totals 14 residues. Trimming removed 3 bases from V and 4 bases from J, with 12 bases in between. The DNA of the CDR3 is TGTGCCATCAGTGAAGAGGGAGCAGCCTATGGCTACACCTTC. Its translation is CAISEEGAAYGYTF.

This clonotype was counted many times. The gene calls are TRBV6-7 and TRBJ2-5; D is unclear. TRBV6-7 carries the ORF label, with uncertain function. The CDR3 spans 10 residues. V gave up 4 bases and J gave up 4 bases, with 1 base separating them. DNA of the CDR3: TGTGCCAGCAGTTCAGAGACCCAGTACTTC. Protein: CASSSETQYF.

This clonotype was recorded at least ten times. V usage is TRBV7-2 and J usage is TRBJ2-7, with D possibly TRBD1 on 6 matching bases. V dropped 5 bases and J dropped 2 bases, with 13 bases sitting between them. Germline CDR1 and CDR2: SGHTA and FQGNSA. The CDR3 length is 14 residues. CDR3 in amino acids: CASSVHREAYEQYF. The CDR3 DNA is TGTGCCAGCAGCGTTCACAGGGAAGCCTACGAGCAGTACTTC.

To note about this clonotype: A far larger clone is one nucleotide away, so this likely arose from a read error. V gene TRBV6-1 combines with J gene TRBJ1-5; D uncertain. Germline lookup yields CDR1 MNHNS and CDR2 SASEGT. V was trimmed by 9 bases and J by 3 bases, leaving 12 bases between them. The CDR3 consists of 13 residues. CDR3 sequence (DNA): TGTGCCAGAAGTTTGGGGTTCAATCAGCCCCAGCATTTT. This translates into CARSLGFNQPQHF.

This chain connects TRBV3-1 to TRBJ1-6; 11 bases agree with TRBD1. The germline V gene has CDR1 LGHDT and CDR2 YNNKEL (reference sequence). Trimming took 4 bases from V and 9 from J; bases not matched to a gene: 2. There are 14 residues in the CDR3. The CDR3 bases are TGTGCCAGCAGCCCCGGACAGGGGGCTTCACCCCTCCACTTT. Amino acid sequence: CASSPGQGASPLHF.

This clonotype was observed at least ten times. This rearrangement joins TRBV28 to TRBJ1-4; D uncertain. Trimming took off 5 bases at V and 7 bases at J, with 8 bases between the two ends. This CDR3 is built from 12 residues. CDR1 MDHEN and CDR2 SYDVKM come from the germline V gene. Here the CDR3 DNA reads TGTGCCAGCAGTCCTTACAGTGAAAAACTGTTTTTT. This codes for CASSPYSEKLFF. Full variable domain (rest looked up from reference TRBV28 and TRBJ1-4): DVKVTQSSRYLVKRTGEKVFLECVQDMDHENMFWYRQDPGLGLRLIYFSYDVKMKEKGDIPEGYSVSREKKERFSLILESASTNQTSMYLCASSPYSEKLFFGSGTQLSVL.

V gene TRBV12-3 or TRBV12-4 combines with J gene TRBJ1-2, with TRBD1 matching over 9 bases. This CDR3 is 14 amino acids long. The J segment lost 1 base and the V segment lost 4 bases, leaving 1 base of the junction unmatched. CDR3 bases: TGTGCCAGCAGTTCGGGACAGGGTAACTATGGCTACACCTTC. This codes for CASSSGQGNYGYTF.

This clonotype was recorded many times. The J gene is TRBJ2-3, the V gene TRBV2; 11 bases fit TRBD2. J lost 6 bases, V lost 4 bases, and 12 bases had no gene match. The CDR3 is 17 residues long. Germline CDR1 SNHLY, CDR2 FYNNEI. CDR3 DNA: TGTGCCAGCAGTGCCCCTAGCGGGGGGTTCGGTAGTGATACGCAGTATTTT. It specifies CASSAPSGGFGSDTQYF.

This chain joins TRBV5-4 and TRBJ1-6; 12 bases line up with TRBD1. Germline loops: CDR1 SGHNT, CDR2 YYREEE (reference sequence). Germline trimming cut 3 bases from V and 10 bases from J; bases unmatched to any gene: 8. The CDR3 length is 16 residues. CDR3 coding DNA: TGTGCCAGCAGCTCGGGACAGGGGGCTGCTGGGTCACCCCTCCACTTT. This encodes CASSSGQGAAGSPLHF. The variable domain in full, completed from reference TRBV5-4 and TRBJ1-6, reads ETGVTQSPTHLIKTRGQQVTLRCSSQSGHNTVSWYQQALGQGPQFIFQYYREEENGRGNFPPRFSGLQFPNYSSELNVNALELDDSALYLCASSSGQGAAGSPLHFGNGTRLTVT.

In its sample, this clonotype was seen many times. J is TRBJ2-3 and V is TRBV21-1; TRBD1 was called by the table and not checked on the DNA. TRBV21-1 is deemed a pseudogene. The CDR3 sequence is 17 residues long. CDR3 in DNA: TGTGCCAGCAGCAAAACGGGACCCCTAGGCAGCACAGATACGCAGTATTTT. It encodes CASSKTGPLGSTDTQYF.